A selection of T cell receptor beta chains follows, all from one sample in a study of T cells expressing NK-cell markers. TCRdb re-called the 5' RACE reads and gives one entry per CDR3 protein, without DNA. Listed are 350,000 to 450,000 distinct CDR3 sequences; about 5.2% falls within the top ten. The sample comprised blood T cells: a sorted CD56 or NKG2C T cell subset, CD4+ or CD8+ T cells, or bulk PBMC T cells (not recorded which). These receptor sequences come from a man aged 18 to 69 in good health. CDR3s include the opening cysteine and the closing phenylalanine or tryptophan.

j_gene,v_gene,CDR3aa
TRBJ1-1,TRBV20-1,CSAGGTGGKNTEAFF
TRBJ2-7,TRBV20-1,CSAQHTSSGGYEQYF
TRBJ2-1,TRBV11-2,CASNTRGGKRYNEQFF
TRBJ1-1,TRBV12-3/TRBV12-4,CASTPRQGLNTEAFF
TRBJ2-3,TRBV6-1,CASSITAGGRGDTQYF
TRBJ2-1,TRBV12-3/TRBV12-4,CASSRGAGGLNEQFF
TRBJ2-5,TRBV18,CASSPPTSVFEETQYF
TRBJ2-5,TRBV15,CATSRDDGGNQETQYF
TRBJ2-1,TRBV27,CASSRRLGVGDNEQFF
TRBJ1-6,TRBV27,CASSFYLGAAGNSPLHF
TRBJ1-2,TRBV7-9,CASSLGGLRGYTF
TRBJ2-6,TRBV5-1,CASSFQGPSSGANVLTF
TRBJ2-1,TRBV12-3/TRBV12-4,CASTQRSRGESYF
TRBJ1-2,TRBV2,CASSSGQSNYGYTF
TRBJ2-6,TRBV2,CAGRSGAGVPSGANVLTF
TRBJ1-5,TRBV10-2,CASSESDSVQPQHF
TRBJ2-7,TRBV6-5,CASSYSTGRGEQYF
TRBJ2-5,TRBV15,CATSRIKETQYF
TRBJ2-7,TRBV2,CAVPRDAYEQYF
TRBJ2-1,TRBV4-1,CASSQDEGRREQFF
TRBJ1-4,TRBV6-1,CASIQDWRDGKLFF
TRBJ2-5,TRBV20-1,CSASRTDRKTQYF
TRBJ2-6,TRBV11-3,CASSLVKFSTSGSSGANVLTF
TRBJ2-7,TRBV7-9,CASSYSGGTGYSYEQYF
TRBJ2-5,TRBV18,CASSPLFPRGAGIETQYF
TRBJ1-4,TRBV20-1,CSATNRGKLFF
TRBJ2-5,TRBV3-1,CASSVSGTIQETQYF
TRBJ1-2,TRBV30,CAWSARQGVHYGYTF
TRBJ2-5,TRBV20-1,CSSGLQGTQYF
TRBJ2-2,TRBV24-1,CATSDWGTDGNTGELFF
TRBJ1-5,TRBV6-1,CASREDRALNQPQHF
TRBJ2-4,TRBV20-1,CSAVFLQGKNIQYF
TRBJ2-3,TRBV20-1,CSARDPLDGGAMDTQYF
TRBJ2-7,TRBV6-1,CASRVQRTSYEQYF
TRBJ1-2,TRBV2,CASSVRDFLGYTF
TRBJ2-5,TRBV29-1,CSVLTTQETQYF
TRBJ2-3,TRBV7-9,CASSLVGTTADTQYF
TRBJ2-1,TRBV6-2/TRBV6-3,CASSYFGGGAGNEQFF
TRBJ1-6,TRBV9,CASSVGAVYNSPLHF
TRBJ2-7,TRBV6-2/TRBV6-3,CASTRGGASSYEQYF
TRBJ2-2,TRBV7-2,CASSPRGSGAGGELFF
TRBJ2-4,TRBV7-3,CASSLTPGLAGGNKYF
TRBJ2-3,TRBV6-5,CASSYGGGSWDTQYF
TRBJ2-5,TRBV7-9,CASSSYPGFQETQYF
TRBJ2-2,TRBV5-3,CARSAPNFRMGTGELFF
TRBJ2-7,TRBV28,CASSSPGLAGGTPYEQYF
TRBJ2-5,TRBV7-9,CAGSGASETQYF
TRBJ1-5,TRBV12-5,CASGLVNKEGQGEQPQHF
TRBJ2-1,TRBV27,CASSPSGTGLYNEQFF
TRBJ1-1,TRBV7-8,CASSHRRGIGTEAFF
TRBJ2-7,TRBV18,CASSPGPTRHRYEQYF
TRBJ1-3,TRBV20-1,CSAREASGNTIYF
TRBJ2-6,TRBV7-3,CASALTPLTGSGANVLTF